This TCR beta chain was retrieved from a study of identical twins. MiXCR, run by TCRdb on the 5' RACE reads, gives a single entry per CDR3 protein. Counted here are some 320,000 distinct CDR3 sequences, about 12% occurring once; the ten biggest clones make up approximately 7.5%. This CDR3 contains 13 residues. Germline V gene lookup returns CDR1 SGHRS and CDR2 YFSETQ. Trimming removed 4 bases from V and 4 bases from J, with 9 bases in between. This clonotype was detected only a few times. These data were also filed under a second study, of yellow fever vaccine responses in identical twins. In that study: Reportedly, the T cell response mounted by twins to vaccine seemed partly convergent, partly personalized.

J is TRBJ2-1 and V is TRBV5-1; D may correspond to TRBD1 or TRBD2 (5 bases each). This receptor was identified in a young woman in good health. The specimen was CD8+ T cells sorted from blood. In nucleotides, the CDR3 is TGCGCCAGCAGCACGGGACGGTACAATGAGCAGTTCTTC. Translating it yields CASSTGRYNEQFF.